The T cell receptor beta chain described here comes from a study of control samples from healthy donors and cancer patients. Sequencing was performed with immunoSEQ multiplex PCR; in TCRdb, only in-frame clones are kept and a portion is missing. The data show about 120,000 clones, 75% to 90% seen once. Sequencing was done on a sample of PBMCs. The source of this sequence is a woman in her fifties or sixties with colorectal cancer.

The CDR3 region has the DNA TGTGCCAGCAGTACCCCCAGGTTGGCTGAAGCTTTCTTT. Encoded protein: CASSTPRLAEAFF. The chain recombines TRBV6-5 with TRBJ1-1; no firm D call. This CDR3 has 13 amino acids. Germline V CDR1 and CDR2: MNHEY, SVGAGI. Trimming took off 5 bases at V and 6 bases at J, with 13 bases between the two ends.